Below, 23 T cell receptor beta chains from the same sample are listed, as sequenced in a study of blood T cells in healthy people across ages. A second PCR, run for about 7 to 11 cycles, used a sample-barcoded 5' primer plus a J-beta primer mix. A single record per CDR3 protein comes from TCRdb applying MiXCR to the 5' RACE reads. The table shows 1.5 million to 2 million distinct CDR3 sequences, with about 50% occurring only once. Sequencing used blood. The receptor set was obtained from a woman in her 40s in good health.

A remark on this clonotype: An end of the junction differs from the germline gene, which may be a read error. The rearrangement uses TRBV3-1 and TRBJ1-2; tentative D call: TRBD1 (5 bases). This CDR3 is built from 12 residues. Germline V CDR1 and CDR2: LGHDT, YNNKEL (reference sequence). For the CDR3, the DNA is TGCGCCAGCAGCCAAGTTCGGGACGGCTACACCTTC. It encodes CASSQVRDGYTF.

The V gene is TRBV28, the J gene TRBJ2-4, with D perhaps being TRBD1 or TRBD2 (5 bases each). Near its end, the DNA agrees better with TRBJ2-5, so the J call may be wrong. Germline V gene lookup returns CDR1 MDHEN and CDR2 SYDVKM. CDR3 length: 17 amino acids. CDR3 DNA sequence: TGTGCCAGCAGTTTCCTTCCCCGGGGCCCATTGGGAGAGACCCAGTACTTC. The encoded protein is CASSFLPRGPLGETQYF.

V and J are TRBV12-3 or TRBV12-4 and TRBJ2-3; a weak D match, TRBD2 (6 bases). This CDR3 spans 16 amino acids. V was cut by 7 bases and J by 0 bases, with 17 bases left in between. This chain's CDR3 is CASKHSGGGSTDTQYF. The CDR3 bases are TGTGCCAGCAAGCATTCCGGGGGTGGGAGCACAGATACGCAGTATTTT.

The chain has TRBV14 and TRBJ2-1; 12 bases match TRBD2. The germline V gene encodes CDR1 SGHDN and CDR2 FVKESK. CDR3 length: 15 residues. V gave up 3 bases and J gave up 8 bases; unmatched junction bases: 5. The CDR3 DNA reads TGTGCCAGCAGCCATGGACTAGCGGGGTTCTATGAGCAGTTCTTC. It encodes CASSHGLAGFYEQFF.

The V gene is TRBV7-2, the J gene TRBJ2-1; 8 nucleotides match TRBD2. Germline trimming cut 3 bases from V and 6 bases from J; bases unmatched to any gene: 10. CDR1 and CDR2 (germline): SGHTA, FQGNSA. The CDR3 covers 16 residues. The CDR3 coding sequence is TGTGCCAGCAGCTTCCGAGGGCGGGGGGCTGTCAATGAGCAGTTCTTC. The encoded protein is CASSFRGRGAVNEQFF. Using reference TRBV7-2 and TRBJ2-1 for the parts outside the CDR3, the full variable domain is GAGVSQSPSNKVTEKGKDVELRCDPISGHTALYWYRQSLGQGLEFLIYFQGNSAPDKSGLPSDRFSAERTGGSVSTLTIQRTQQEDSAVYLCASSFRGRGAVNEQFFGPGTRLTVL.

CDR3 amino acids: CASSYSQEDEQFF. Here the CDR3 DNA reads TGTGCCAGCAGTTACTCTCAGGAGGATGAGCAGTTCTTC. This rearrangement joins TRBV6-5 to TRBJ2-1; the D gene is possibly TRBD2 (5 bases). Per germline, CDR1 MNHEY and CDR2 SVGAGI. Trimming stripped 0 bases from V and 8 bases from J, with 8 bases between. The CDR3 contains 13 residues.

This chain uses TRBV27 with TRBJ2-7, with no clear D. CDR1 MNHEY and CDR2 SMNVEV come from the germline V gene (reference sequence). The CDR3 has 14 amino acids. The V and J ends lost 2 bases and 3 bases respectively, with 11 bases between them. This chain's CDR3 is CASSLTESGYEQYF. The CDR3 nucleotides read TGTGCCAGCAGTTTAACGGAGAGTGGCTACGAGCAGTACTTC.

This clonotype was counted only a few times. V is TRBV7-2 and J is TRBJ2-5; tentatively, D is TRBD1 (5 bases). Trimming removed 3 bases from V and 4 bases from J, with 12 bases in between. Germline-derived CDR1 and CDR2 are SGHTA and FQGNSA. The CDR3 length is 14 residues. The CDR3 region is CASSFQGRRETQYF. The DNA of the CDR3 is TGTGCCAGCAGCTTCCAGGGTCGCCGAGAGACCCAGTACTTC.

The CDR3 bases are TGTGCCAGCAGCTCGAGGGGAGGACAGGGGTTCAACGAGCAGTACTTC. Protein: CASSSRGGQGFNEQYF. The rearrangement links TRBV28 to TRBJ2-7; 9 nucleotides match TRBD1. V lost 6 bases to trimming and J lost 5 bases; unmatched junction nucleotides: 14. The germline gives CDR1 MDHEN, CDR2 SYDVKM. The CDR3 has 16 residues.

This clonotype was recorded many times. The J gene is TRBJ2-6, the V gene TRBV29-1; a weak D match, TRBD1 (5 bases). CDR1 and CDR2 (germline): SQVTM, ANQGSEA. CDR3 length: 13 amino acids. V shed 8 bases and J shed 1 base, with 9 bases lying between them. CDR3 protein: CSIQVSGANVLTF. CDR3 DNA sequence: TGCAGCATACAGGTTTCTGGGGCCAACGTCCTGACTTTC.

In its sample, this clonotype was seen once. The chain recombines TRBV20-1 with TRBJ1-4; no clear D. Per germline, CDR1 DFQATT and CDR2 SNEGSKA (reference sequence). With 5 bases removed from V and 5 bases from J, the gap between germline ends came to 6 bases. This CDR3 region has 11 residues. The CDR3 coding sequence is TGCAGTGCTGTCCGAAATGAAAAACTGTTTTTT. Protein sequence: CSAVRNEKLFF.

This clonotype appeared a few times. V and J are TRBV5-1 and TRBJ2-6, with D perhaps matching TRBD1 (5 bases). The CDR3 is 18 amino acids. CDR1 is SGHRS, CDR2 YFSETQ, per germline. The V end lost 5 bases, the J end lost 0 bases, and 18 bases lay between the germline ends. For the CDR3, the DNA is TGCGCCAGCAGTCCGTATACAGGTGAAAGCTCTGGGGCCAACGTCCTGACTTTC. Protein sequence: CASSPYTGESSGANVLTF.

The chain links TRBV27 to TRBJ1-4; the match to TRBD1 covers 9 bases. In germline, CDR1 is MNHEY, CDR2 SMNVEV (reference sequence). The V and J ends lost 7 bases and 4 bases, in that order; junction bases with no gene match: 7. This CDR3 is 15 amino acids long. The CDR3 loop reads CASTSWTGVNEKLFF. The CDR3 DNA reads as TGTGCCAGCACCTCCTGGACAGGGGTTAATGAAAAACTGTTTTTT.

This clonotype was counted a few times. The chain uses TRBV4-2 and TRBJ2-6; 9 nucleotides align to TRBD1. Germline values: CDR1 LGHNA, CDR2 YNFKEQ. The V segment lost 3 bases and the J segment 6 bases; nucleotides outside the gene matches: 3. The CDR3 has 15 residues. As DNA, the CDR3 is TGTGCCAGCAGCCAGTGGACAGGGGAGGCCAACGTCCTGACTTTC. It is translated as CASSQWTGEANVLTF.

This clonotype was counted only a few times. The rearrangement links TRBV7-3 to TRBJ1-2; D gene unclear. Germline loops: CDR1 SGHTA, CDR2 FQGTGA. The V end was cut by 2 bases, the J end by 2 bases, with 15 bases between. The length of the CDR3 is 16 residues. The CDR3 DNA reads TGTGCCAGCAGCTTAGTTGAAGGGCGCAGAAACTATGGCTACACCTTC. Its protein product is CASSLVEGRRNYGYTF.

The table lists this clonotype with a few counts. The chain recombines TRBV5-1 with TRBJ1-2; D may be TRBD1 (6 bases). The V gene's germline CDR1 is SGHRS and CDR2 YFSETQ. The CDR3 sequence is 16 residues long. The ends were cut back, 0 bases at V and 3 bases at J, with 15 bases in the middle. The chain's CDR3 is CASSLGAGEVYYGYTF. The CDR3, as DNA: TGCGCCAGCAGCTTGGGGGCAGGGGAAGTTTACTATGGCTACACCTTC.

In the case of this clonotype: Given the absence of the conserved phenylalanine or tryptophan at the CDR3 end, a read error is likely. This chain links TRBV20-1 with TRBJ2-1; a weak D match, TRBD2 (6 bases). V lost 1 base and J 4 bases, leaving 11 bases between the germline ends. Germline V gene data show CDR1 as DFQATT and CDR2 as SNEGSKA (reference sequence). This CDR3 region has 14 residues. The CDR3 coding sequence is TGCAGTGCTAGAGCGGGGGTGATGTACAATGAGCAGTTCCTC. Encoded protein: CSARAGVMYNEQFL.

The chain links TRBV6-1 to TRBJ1-5, with a tentative D call TRBD1 (6 bases). The germline V gene has CDR1 MNHNS and CDR2 SASEGT. V was shortened by 4 bases and J by 5 bases, with 15 bases between the two germline ends. CDR3 size: 15 residues. The CDR3 region is CASSVNVQGDQPQHF. The CDR3 nucleotides are TGTGCCAGCAGTGTAAATGTACAGGGCGATCAGCCCCAGCATTTT.

V is TRBV6-1 and J is TRBJ1-1, with D unclear. The CDR3 has 16 residues. V gave up 1 base and J gave up 1 base, with 13 bases separating them. Looked up from germline, CDR1 is MNHNS and CDR2 is SASEGT. This CDR3 is CASSEGAGVENTEAFF. The DNA for the CDR3 is TGTGCCAGCAGTGAAGGGGCAGGCGTGGAGAACACTGAAGCTTTCTTT.

This clonotype occurred a few times. This sequence joins TRBV29-1 and TRBJ1-1; D is unresolved. CDR1 is SQVTM and CDR2 is ANQGSEA in the germline V gene. This CDR3 has 13 amino acids. V was pared by 4 bases and J by 3 bases, with 12 bases between. CDR3: CSVALLGYTEAFF. DNA of the CDR3: TGCAGCGTTGCCCTATTGGGGTACACTGAAGCTTTCTTT. Full variable domain (remainder filled in from reference TRBV29-1 and TRBJ1-1): SAVISQKPSRDICQRGTSLTIQCQVDSQVTMMFWYRQQPGQSLTLIATANQGSEATYESGFVIDKFPISRPNLTFSTLTVSNMSPEDSSIYLCSVALLGYTEAFFGQGTRLTVV.

This clonotype was counted between two and nine times. The rearrangement joins TRBV6-1 to TRBJ2-6, with TRBD1 as a possible D gene (6 bases). Germline CDR1 and CDR2: MNHNS and SASEGT. CDR3 size: 19 residues. V was shortened by 5 bases and J by 0 bases, with 20 bases between the two germline ends. CDR3 loop: CASSRTGTRSHSGANVLTF. CDR3 sequence (DNA): TGTGCCAGCAGTAGGACCGGGACAAGGTCCCACTCTGGGGCCAACGTCCTGACTTTC.

This chain connects TRBV4-3 to TRBJ2-7; 9 bases line up with TRBD1. CDR1 is LGHNA and CDR2 is YSLEER in the germline V gene. The junction had 4 bases not matched to a gene; V was cut back by 3 bases and J by 4 bases. The CDR3 runs 14 residues. CDR3 in amino acids: CASSHQTGGYEQYF. CDR3 bases: TGCGCCAGCAGCCACCAGACAGGGGGATACGAGCAGTACTTC.

V usage is TRBV6-6 and J usage is TRBJ1-2; TRBD1 might be the D (5 bases). Germline-derived CDR1 and CDR2 are MNHNY and SVGAGI (reference sequence). The CDR3 runs 12 residues. V was pared by 7 bases and J by 7 bases, with 13 bases between. CDR3 DNA sequence: TGTGCCAGCAACGAGGGACTCGGTGGCTACACCTTC. Encoded protein: CASNEGLGGYTF.